The source of this T cell receptor (beta chain) is a study of cytomegalovirus exposure and HLA in healthy donors. Study-wide results and limits: The Asian-associated ancestry cluster reportedly had fewer N-insertions than the 666-donor mean in a later analysis.

To note about this clone: Its antigen is not identified.

Primers for the PCR totalled 60 Vbeta and 13 Jbeta. The repertoire was sequenced with immunoSEQ multiplex PCR; TCRdb's copy has only in-frame clones and lacks some. This table holds approximately 50,000 clones. Trimming removed 0 bases from V and 2 bases from J, with 10 bases in between. Germline V gene data show CDR1 as LGHNA and CDR2 as YNFKEQ. CDR3 length: 15 residues. Specimen: PBMCs. The source is a male donor in good health and CMV-seropositive. This chain uses TRBV4-2 with TRBJ2-5; D gene ambiguous. The CDR3 protein is CASSQDRDKQETQYF. CDR3 in DNA: TGTGCCAGCAGCCAAGACAGAGACAAACAAGAGACCCAGTACTTC.